The 20 T cell receptor beta chains listed next were all sequenced from one sample in a study of early T cells in non-severe SARS-CoV-2 infection. TCRdb re-analysed the 5' RACE reads in MiXCR, keeping a single row per CDR3 protein. The data contain fewer than 120,000 distinct CDR3 sequences, around 13% of them seen just once; the ten biggest clones take up 3% to 4.5%. The source material was whole blood, sampled at baseline. The receptors were sampled from an adult who was a healthcare worker with PCR-confirmed SARS-CoV-2 infection or an uninfected control (not recorded which).

V and J are TRBV18 and TRBJ2-7, with a tentative D call TRBD1 (5 bases). CDR3 length: 17 amino acids. The germline CDR1 and CDR2 sequences are KGHSH and LQKENI. Deletions cut 0 bases from V and 8 bases from J, with 23 bases between. The CDR3 DNA follows: TGTGCCAGCTCACCACCCAATCCGGCACAGGACATATTGAAGCAGTACTTC. Residues: CASSPPNPAQDILKQYF.

This clonotype has a handful of counts. The chain recombines TRBV20-1 with TRBJ2-1; 8 nucleotides match TRBD1. Germline-derived CDR1 and CDR2 are DFQATT and SNEGSKA (reference sequence). The CDR3 is 14 amino acids. Trimming cost V 6 bases and J 7 bases; bases outside gene matches: 11. The CDR3 spells CSANPGGLGNEQFF. The DNA of the CDR3 is TGCAGTGCAAACCCAGGGGGCCTGGGAAATGAGCAGTTCTTC.

The genes are TRBV5-6 and TRBJ1-2; TRBD1 is a possible D gene (6 bases). In germline, CDR1 is SGHDT, CDR2 YYEEEE. This CDR3 comprises 12 residues. V was clipped by 4 bases and J by 8 bases, with 12 bases between them. CDR3 sequence: CASSPDSFGYTF. The CDR3 region has the DNA TGTGCCAGCAGCCCGGACAGTTTCGGCTACACCTTC.

V and J are TRBV9 and TRBJ2-7; maybe TRBD2 (6 bases). The CDR3 consists of 14 residues. Germline values: CDR1 SGDLS, CDR2 YYNGEE. With 2 bases removed from V and 3 bases from J, the gap between germline ends came to 12 bases. CDR3 region: CASSVGVRGYEQYF. In DNA form, the CDR3 reads TGTGCCAGCAGCGTCGGGGTGCGGGGCTACGAGCAGTACTTC.

This clonotype was seen only a few times. The CDR3 DNA is TGTGCCAGCAGAAGACTAGCGGGGGGGCAGGATGAGCAGTTCTTC. This sequence encodes CASRRLAGGQDEQFF. The rearrangement uses TRBV7-6 and TRBJ2-1, with TRBD2 matching over 14 bases. The germline gives CDR1 SGHVS, CDR2 FNYEAQ. This CDR3 has 15 residues. The trim removed 6 bases at V and 8 bases at J, leaving 6 bases unmatched.

A few counts support this clonotype. V is TRBV7-9 and J is TRBJ2-1; D not certain. The V and J ends lost 3 bases and 3 bases respectively, with 9 bases between them. This CDR3 is built from 14 residues. Germline CDR1 is SEHNR and CDR2 is FQNEAQ (reference sequence). CDR3 bases: TGTGCCAGCAGCTTCCAAGGGCACTACAATGAGCAGTTCTTC. Residues: CASSFQGHYNEQFF.

The chain combines TRBV27 with TRBJ2-2; 9 nucleotides line up with TRBD1. CDR3 length: 16 residues. V shed 5 bases, J shed 6 bases, and the junction held 10 bases outside the gene matches. Germline CDR1 MNHEY, CDR2 SMNVEV (reference sequence). CDR3 coding DNA: TGTGCCAGCAGTAATATTGGACAGGGGAGATCCGGGGAGCTGTTTTTT. It yields the protein CASSNIGQGRSGELFF.

This clonotype was recorded at least ten times. This rearrangement joins TRBV29-1 to TRBJ1-5; TRBD1 matches 9 bases. The CDR3 has 14 residues. CDR1 SQVTM and CDR2 ANQGSEA come from the germline V gene. Losses at the gene ends were 5 bases for V and 3 bases for J; bases not matched to a gene: 5. The CDR3 DNA follows: TGCAGCGTTCCGGGACAGGGCAACAATCAGCCCCAGCATTTT. Translation gives CSVPGQGNNQPQHF. Supplemented by reference TRBV29-1 and TRBJ1-5, the full variable domain reads SAVISQKPSRDICQRGTSLTIQCQVDSQVTMMFWYRQQPGQSLTLIATANQGSEATYESGFVIDKFPISRPNLTFSTLTVSNMSPEDSSIYLCSVPGQGNNQPQHFGDGTRLSIL.

This clonotype showed up just a few times. V and J are TRBV7-6 and TRBJ2-1, with 9 positions matching TRBD1. Germline assignment: CDR1 SGHVS and CDR2 FNYEAQ. This CDR3 is built from 17 residues. The V gene end was trimmed by 2 bases and the J gene end by 6 bases; junction bases not matched to a gene: 11. This CDR3 is CASSLYTPLTGGNEQFF. The CDR3 nucleotides are TGTGCCAGCAGCTTATATACACCTCTGACAGGGGGCAATGAGCAGTTCTTC.

This clonotype was observed a few times. For the CDR3, the DNA is TGTGCCAGCAGCCGCCCAGGTAGCGGGAACTACAATGAGCAGTTCTTC. It encodes CASSRPGSGNYNEQFF. The chain employs TRBV3-1 and TRBJ2-1; 8 bases agree with TRBD2. The V gene's germline CDR1 is LGHDT and CDR2 YNNKEL (reference sequence). The V and J ends lost 4 bases and 3 bases, in that order; junction bases with no gene match: 8. This CDR3 has 16 residues.

In its sample, this clonotype was seen many times. The chain has TRBV29-1 and TRBJ2-5; a weak D match, TRBD2 (6 bases). V was cut by 4 bases and J by 2 bases, with 14 bases left in between. The length of the CDR3 is 14 residues. Germline CDR1 reads SQVTM; CDR2 reads ANQGSEA. The CDR3 nucleotides are TGCAGCGTTGTGTTACGGGACTCGCAAGAGACCCAGTACTTC. As protein: CSVVLRDSQETQYF.

This clonotype was counted a few times. This chain connects TRBV5-4 to TRBJ1-1; 8 nucleotides agree with TRBD1. Per germline, CDR1 SGHNT and CDR2 YYREEE (reference sequence). J lost 5 bases, V lost 4 bases, and 10 bases had no gene match. The CDR3 extends over 15 amino acids. CDR3 sequence (DNA): TGTGCCAGCAGCCAGTTACAGGGGGGAGGGACTGAAGCTTTCTTT. Translated, it gives CASSQLQGGGTEAFF.

The rearrangement uses TRBV2 and TRBJ2-7; no definite D call. Per the germline V gene, CDR1 is SNHLY and CDR2 is FYNNEI. V dropped 4 bases and J dropped 7 bases, with 11 bases sitting between them. This CDR3 has 12 amino acids. CDR3 DNA sequence: TGTGCCAGCAGTGTCCGCCCCGGGGAGCAGTACTTC. It specifies CASSVRPGEQYF.

This clonotype was counted ten times or more. This chain links TRBV28 with TRBJ2-2; no clear D. CDR1 and CDR2 (germline): MDHEN, SYDVKM. V shed 5 bases and J shed 4 bases, with 11 bases lying between them. The CDR3 consists of 14 residues. CDR3 DNA sequence: TGTGCCAGCAGTCCTATGTTCAGCACCGGGGAGCTGTTTTTT. This translates into CASSPMFSTGELFF.

The chain has TRBV20-1 and TRBJ2-7, with 9 bases aligning to TRBD1. V dropped 3 bases and J dropped 0; count of bases not matched to a gene: 3. Germline CDR1 reads DFQATT; CDR2 reads SNEGSKA (reference sequence). CDR3 length: 14 residues. The DNA for the CDR3 is TGCAGTGCTAGGGACAGGGGCGGCTCCTACGAGCAGTACTTC. It is translated as CSARDRGGSYEQYF.

In its sample, this clonotype was seen a few times. The chain links TRBV28 to TRBJ2-7, with 10 bases lining up with TRBD2. Per germline, CDR1 MDHEN and CDR2 SYDVKM. The CDR3 has 14 residues. The V gene end was trimmed by 8 bases and the J gene end by 3 bases; junction bases not matched to a gene: 7. Here the CDR3 reads CASRTSGVNYEQYF. The CDR3 region has the DNA TGTGCCAGCCGGACTAGCGGAGTAAACTACGAGCAGTACTTC.

The chain employs TRBV7-6 and TRBJ1-6, with a weak D call TRBD1 (5 bases). The length of the CDR3 is 14 residues. Germline CDR1 is SGHVS and CDR2 is FNYEAQ. Trimming removed 4 bases at V and 9 bases at J, with 13 bases between. The CDR3 DNA reads as TGTGCCAGCAGCTCCGGGCCCCAGGGTTCACCCCTCCACTTT. It codes for CASSSGPQGSPLHF.

In its sample, this clonotype was seen many times. DNA for the CDR3: TGTGCCTGGAGTCAAGGTCCGGCCTACACCGGGGAGCTGTTTTTT. Translating gives CAWSQGPAYTGELFF. The chain couples TRBV30 to TRBJ2-2; D call uncertain. CDR3 length: 15 amino acids. Germline V gene sequence: CDR1 GTSNPN, CDR2 SVGIG (reference sequence). Between the trimmed V and J ends, which lost 2 bases and 3 bases, there was a span of 13 bases. The full variable domain, its missing parts supplied by reference TRBV30 and TRBJ2-2, is SQTIHQWPATLVQPVGSPLSLECTVEGTSNPNLYWYRQAAGRGLQLLFYSVGIGQISSEVPQNLSASRPQDRQFILSSKKLLLSDSGFYLCAWSQGPAYTGELFFGEGSRLTVL.

Ten or more counts support this clonotype. The gene calls are TRBV3-1 and TRBJ1-1, with 7 bases aligning to TRBD1. With V trimmed by 3 bases and J by 0 bases, 1 base remained unmatched. The CDR3 is 14 residues long. Germline loops: CDR1 LGHDT, CDR2 YNNKEL (reference sequence). CDR3 amino acids: CASSQGQLNTEAFF. The CDR3 DNA is TGTGCCAGCAGCCAGGGACAGTTGAACACTGAAGCTTTCTTT.

The rearrangement joins TRBV27 to TRBJ2-1; 8 bases fit TRBD2. In germline, CDR1 is MNHEY, CDR2 SMNVEV (reference sequence). The CDR3 length is 16 residues. J was trimmed by 3 bases and V by 7 bases; bases with no gene match: 11. The CDR3 sequence: CASTPIGSGDYNEQFF. The CDR3 region has the DNA TGTGCCAGCACTCCCATTGGTAGCGGGGACTACAATGAGCAGTTCTTC.